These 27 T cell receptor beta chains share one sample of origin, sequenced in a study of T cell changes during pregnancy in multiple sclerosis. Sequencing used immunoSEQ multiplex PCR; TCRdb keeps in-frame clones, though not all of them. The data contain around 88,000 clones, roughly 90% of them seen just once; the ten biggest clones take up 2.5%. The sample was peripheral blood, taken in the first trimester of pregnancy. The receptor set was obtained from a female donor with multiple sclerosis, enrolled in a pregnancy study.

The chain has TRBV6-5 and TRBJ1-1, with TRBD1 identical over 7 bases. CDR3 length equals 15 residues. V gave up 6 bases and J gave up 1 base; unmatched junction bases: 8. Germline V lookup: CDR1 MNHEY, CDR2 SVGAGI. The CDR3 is CASSSATGTNTEAFF. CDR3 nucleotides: TGTGCCAGCAGCTCTGCGACAGGGACGAACACTGAAGCTTTCTTT.

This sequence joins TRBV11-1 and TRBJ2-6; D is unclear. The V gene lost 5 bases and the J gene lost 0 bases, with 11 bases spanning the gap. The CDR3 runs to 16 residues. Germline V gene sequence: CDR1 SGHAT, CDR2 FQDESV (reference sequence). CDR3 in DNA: TGTGCCAGCAGCAGTCATGCAGTCTCTGGGGCCAACGTCCTGACTTTC. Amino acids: CASSSHAVSGANVLTF. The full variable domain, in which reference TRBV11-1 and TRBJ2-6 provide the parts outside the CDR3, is EAEVAQSPRYKITEKSQAVAFWCDPISGHATLYWYRQILGQGPELLVQFQDESVVDDSQLPKDRFSAERLKGVDSTLKIQPAELGDSAMYLCASSSHAVSGANVLTFGAGSRLTVL.

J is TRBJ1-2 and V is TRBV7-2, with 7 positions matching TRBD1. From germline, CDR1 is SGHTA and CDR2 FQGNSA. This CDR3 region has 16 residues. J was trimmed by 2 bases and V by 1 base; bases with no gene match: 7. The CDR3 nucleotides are TGTGCCAGCAGCTTAGAGGGGGCCTTTTCCAACTATGGCTACACCTTC. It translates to CASSLEGAFSNYGYTF.

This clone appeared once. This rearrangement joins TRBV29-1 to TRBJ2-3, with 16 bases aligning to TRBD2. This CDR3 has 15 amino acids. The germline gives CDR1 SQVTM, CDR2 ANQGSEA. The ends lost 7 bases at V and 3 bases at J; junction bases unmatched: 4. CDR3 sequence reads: CSGGGLAGGTDTQYF. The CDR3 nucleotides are TGCAGCGGGGGGGGACTAGCGGGAGGGACAGATACGCAGTATTTT.

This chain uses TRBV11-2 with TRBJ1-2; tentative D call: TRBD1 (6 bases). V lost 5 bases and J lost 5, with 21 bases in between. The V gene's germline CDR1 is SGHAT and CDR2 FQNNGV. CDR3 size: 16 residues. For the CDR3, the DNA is TGTGCCAGCAGCCCGGTCTTTCTGGGCAGGGGTTATGGCTACACCTTC. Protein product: CASSPVFLGRGYGYTF.

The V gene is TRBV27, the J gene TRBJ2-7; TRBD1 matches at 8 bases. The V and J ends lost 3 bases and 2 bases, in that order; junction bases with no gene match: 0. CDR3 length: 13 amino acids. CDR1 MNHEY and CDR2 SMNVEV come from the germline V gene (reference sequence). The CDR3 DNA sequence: TGTGCCAGCAGTTTGACAGGGGCCTACGAGCAGTACTTC. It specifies CASSLTGAYEQYF.

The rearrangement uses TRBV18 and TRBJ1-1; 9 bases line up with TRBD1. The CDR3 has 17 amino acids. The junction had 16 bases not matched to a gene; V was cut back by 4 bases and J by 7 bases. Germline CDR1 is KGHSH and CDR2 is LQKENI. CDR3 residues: CASSLTVGEQGAGEAFF. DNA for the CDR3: TGTGCCAGCTCACTCACAGTGGGCGAACAGGGGGCAGGTGAAGCTTTCTTT.

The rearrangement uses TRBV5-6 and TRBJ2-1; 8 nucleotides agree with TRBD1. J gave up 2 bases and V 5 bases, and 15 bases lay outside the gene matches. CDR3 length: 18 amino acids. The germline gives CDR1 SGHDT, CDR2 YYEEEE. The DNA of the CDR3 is TGTGCCAGCAGTGGACAGGGTAAAGCCTTTTTTGCCTACAATGAGCAGTTCTTC. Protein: CASSGQGKAFFAYNEQFF.

The CDR3 sequence: CASSSRQGAILYNSPLHF. The CDR3 bases are TGTGCCAGCAGCTCGCGACAGGGGGCGATTCTCTATAATTCACCCCTCCACTTT. The chain is built from TRBV5-8 and TRBJ1-6, with 10 nucleotides matching TRBD1. This CDR3 spans 18 amino acids. In germline, CDR1 is SGHTS, CDR2 YDEGEE. With 3 bases clipped from V and 3 bases from J, the junction kept 9 bases outside the gene matches.

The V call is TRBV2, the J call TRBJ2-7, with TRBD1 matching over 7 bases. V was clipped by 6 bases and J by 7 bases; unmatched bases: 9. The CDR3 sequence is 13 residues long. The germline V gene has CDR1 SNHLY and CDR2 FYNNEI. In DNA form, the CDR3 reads TGTGCCAGCAGCGACGGACAGGCTGGGGAGCAGTACTTC. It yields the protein CASSDGQAGEQYF.

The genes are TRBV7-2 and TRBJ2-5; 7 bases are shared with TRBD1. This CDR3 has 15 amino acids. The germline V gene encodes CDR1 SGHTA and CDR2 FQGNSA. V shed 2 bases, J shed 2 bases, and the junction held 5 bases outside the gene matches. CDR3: CASSLSSRGQETQYF. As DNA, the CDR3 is TGTGCCAGCAGCTTAAGCAGCAGGGGGCAAGAGACCCAGTACTTC.

CDR3 region: CASSRRYASTNEKLFF. The CDR3 DNA reads TGTGCCAGTAGTCGTCGGTACGCCTCAACTAATGAAAAACTGTTTTTT. This chain connects TRBV19 to TRBJ1-4; D gene ambiguous. The CDR3 spans 16 residues. V was clipped by 5 bases and J by 0 bases, with 13 bases between them. Germline V CDR1 and CDR2: LNHDA, SQIVND (reference sequence).

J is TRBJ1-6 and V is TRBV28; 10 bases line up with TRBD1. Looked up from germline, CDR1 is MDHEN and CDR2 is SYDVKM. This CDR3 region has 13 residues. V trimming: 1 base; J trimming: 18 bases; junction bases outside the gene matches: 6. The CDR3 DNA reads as TGTGCCAGCAGTTTATTCGCGGGACAGGGGACCCACTTT. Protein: CASSLFAGQGTHF. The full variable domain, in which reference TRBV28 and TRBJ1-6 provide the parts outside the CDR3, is DVKVTQSSRYLVKRTGEKVFLECVQDMDHENMFWYRQDPGLGLRLIYFSYDVKMKEKGDIPEGYSVSREKKERFSLILESASTNQTSMYLCASSLFAGQGTHFGNGTRLTVT.

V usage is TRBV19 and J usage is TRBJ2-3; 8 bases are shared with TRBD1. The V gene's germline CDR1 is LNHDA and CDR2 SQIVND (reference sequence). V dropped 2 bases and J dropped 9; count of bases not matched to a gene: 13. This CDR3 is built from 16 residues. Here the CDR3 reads CASSIWGTGPPETQYF. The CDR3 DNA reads TGTGCCAGTAGTATATGGGGGACAGGACCACCTGAGACGCAGTATTTT.

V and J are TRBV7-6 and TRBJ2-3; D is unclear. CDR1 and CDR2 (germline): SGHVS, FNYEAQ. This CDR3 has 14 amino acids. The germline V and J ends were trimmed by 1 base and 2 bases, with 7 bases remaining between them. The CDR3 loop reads CASSLVTTTDTQYF. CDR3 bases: TGTGCCAGCAGCTTAGTAACAACCACAGATACGCAGTATTTT. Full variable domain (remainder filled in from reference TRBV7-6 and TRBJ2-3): GAGVSQSPRYKVTKRGQDVALRCDPISGHVSLYWYRQALGQGPEFLTYFNYEAQQDKSGLPNDRFSAERPEGSISTLTIQRTEQRDSAMYRCASSLVTTTDTQYFGPGTRLTVL.

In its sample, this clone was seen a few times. The CDR3 sequence is CASHPAGQGDQPQHF. CDR3 in DNA: TGTGCCAGTCATCCCGCCGGACAGGGGGATCAGCCCCAGCATTTT. The J gene is TRBJ1-5, the V gene TRBV6-5; the match to TRBD1 covers 10 bases. Unmatched junction bases numbered 10, after V lost 9 bases and J lost 5 bases. This CDR3 is built from 15 residues. Germline-derived CDR1 and CDR2 are MNHEY and SVGAGI.

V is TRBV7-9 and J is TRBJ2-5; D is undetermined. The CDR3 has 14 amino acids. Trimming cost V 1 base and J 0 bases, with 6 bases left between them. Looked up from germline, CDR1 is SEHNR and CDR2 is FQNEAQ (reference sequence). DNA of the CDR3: TGTGCCAGCAGCTTAGGAAACAACCAAGAGACCCAGTACTTC. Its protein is CASSLGNNQETQYF.

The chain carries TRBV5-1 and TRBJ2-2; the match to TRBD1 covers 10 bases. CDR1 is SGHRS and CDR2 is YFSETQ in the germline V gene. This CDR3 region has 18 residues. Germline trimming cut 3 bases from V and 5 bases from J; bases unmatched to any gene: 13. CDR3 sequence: CASSSGTGARGGTGELFF. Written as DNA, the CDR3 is TGCGCCAGCAGCTCCGGGACAGGGGCCCGTGGGGGGACCGGGGAGCTGTTTTTT. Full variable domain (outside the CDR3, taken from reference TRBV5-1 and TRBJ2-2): KAGVTQTPRYLIKTRGQQVTLSCSPISGHRSVSWYQQTPGQGLQFLFEYFSETQRNKGNFPGRFSGRQFSNSRSEMNVSTLELGDSALYLCASSSGTGARGGTGELFFGEGSRLTVL.

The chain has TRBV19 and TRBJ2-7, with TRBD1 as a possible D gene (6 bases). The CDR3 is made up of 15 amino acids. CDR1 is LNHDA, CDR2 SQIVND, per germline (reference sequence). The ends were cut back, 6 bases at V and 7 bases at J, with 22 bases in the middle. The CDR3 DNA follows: TGTGCCAGTAGGAGTGGATTGGGGGCTCCTGAGGAGCAGTACTTC. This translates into CASRSGLGAPEEQYF.

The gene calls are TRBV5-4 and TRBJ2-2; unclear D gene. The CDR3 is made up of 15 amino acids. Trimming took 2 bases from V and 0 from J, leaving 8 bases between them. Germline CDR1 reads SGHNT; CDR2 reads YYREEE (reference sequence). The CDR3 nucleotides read TGTGCCAGCAGCTTCGGCAGCGCGAACACCGGGGAGCTGTTTTTT. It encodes CASSFGSANTGELFF.

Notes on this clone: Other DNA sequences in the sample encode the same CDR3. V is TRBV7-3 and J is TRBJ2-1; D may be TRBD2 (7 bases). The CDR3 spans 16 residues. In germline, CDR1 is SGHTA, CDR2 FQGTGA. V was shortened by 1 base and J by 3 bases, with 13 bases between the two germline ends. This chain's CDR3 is CASSLRGGGSYNEQFF. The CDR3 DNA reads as TGTGCCAGCAGCTTAAGGGGGGGCGGGAGCTACAATGAGCAGTTCTTC.

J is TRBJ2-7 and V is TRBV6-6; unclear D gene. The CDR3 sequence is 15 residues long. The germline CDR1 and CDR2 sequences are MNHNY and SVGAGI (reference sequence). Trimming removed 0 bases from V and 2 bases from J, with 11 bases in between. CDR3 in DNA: TGTGCCAGCAGTTACTCCCAGGCTACCGCCTACGAGCAGTACTTC. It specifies CASSYSQATAYEQYF.

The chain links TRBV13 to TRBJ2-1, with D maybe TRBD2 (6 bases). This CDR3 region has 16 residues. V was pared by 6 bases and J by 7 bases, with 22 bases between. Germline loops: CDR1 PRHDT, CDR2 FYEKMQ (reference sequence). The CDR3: CASRGKFGRKSNEQFF. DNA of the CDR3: TGTGCCAGCAGGGGGAAGTTCGGGAGAAAGAGTAATGAGCAGTTCTTC.

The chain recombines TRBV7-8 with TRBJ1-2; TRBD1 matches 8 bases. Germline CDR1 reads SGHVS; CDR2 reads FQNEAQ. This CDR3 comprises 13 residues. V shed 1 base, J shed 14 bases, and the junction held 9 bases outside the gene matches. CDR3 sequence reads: CASSLVPDRGKTF. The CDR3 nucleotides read TGTGCCAGCAGCTTAGTCCCTGACAGGGGTAAGACCTTC.

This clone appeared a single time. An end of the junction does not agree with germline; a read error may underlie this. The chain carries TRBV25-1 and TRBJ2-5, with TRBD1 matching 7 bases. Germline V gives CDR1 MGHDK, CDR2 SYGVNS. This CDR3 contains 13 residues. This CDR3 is CASGFAGQGVMDF. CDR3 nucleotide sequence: TGTGCCAGCGGGTTCGCAGGCCAGGGGGTTATGGACTTC.

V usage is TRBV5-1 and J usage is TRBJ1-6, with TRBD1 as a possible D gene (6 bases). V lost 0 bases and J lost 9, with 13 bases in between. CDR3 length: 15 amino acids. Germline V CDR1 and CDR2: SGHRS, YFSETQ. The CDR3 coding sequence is TGCGCCAGCAGCTTGGGGGCAGGGGTAACTTCACCCCTCCACTTT. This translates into CASSLGAGVTSPLHF.

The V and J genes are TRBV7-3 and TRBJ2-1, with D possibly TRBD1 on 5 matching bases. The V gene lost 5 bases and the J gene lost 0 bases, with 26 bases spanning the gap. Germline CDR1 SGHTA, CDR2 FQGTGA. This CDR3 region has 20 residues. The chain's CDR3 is CASSQQTLLQAASSYNEQFF. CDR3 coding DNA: TGTGCCAGCAGCCAACAAACGCTGTTACAGGCGGCGAGCTCCTACAATGAGCAGTTCTTC.